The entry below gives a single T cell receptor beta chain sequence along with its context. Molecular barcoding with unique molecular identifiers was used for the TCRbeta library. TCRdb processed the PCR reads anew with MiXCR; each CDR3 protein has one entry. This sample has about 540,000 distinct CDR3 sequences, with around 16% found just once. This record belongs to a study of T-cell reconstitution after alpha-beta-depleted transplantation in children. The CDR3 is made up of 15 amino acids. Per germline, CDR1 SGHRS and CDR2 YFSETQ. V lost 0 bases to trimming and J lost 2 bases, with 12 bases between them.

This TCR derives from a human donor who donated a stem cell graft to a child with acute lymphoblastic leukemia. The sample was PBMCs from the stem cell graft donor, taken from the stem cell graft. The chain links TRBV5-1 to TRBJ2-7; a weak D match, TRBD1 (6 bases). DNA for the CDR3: TGCGCCAGCAGCTTGGTAGCTGGACAGACCTACGAGCAGTACTTC. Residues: CASSLVAGQTYEQYF.